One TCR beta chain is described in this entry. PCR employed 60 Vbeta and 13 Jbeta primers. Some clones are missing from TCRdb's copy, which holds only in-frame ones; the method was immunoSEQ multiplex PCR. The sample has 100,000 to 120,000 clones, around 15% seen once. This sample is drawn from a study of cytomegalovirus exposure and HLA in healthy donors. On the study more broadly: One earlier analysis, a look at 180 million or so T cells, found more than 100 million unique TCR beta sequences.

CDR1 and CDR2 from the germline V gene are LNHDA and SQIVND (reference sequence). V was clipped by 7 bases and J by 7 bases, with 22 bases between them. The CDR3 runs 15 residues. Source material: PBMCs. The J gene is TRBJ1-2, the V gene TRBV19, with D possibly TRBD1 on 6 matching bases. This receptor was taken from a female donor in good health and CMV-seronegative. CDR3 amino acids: CASTPRDTHLGGYTF. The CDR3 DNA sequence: TGTGCCAGTACCCCAAGGGACACCCATTTAGGTGGCTACACCTTC.